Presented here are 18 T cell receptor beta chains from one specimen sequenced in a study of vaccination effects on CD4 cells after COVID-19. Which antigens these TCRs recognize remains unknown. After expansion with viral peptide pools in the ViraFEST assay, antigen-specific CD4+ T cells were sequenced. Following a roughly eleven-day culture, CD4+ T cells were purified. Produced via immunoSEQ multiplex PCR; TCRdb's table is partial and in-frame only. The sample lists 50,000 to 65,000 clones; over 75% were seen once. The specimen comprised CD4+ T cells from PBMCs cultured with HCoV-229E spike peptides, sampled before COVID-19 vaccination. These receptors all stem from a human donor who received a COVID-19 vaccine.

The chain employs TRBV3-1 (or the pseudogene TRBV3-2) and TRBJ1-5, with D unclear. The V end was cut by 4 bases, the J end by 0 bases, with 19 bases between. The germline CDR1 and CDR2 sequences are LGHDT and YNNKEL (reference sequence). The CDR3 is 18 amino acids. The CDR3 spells CASSLLGPKGLSNQPQHF. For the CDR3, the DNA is TGTGCCAGCAGCCTTTTAGGGCCCAAAGGGCTTAGCAATCAGCCCCAGCATTTT.

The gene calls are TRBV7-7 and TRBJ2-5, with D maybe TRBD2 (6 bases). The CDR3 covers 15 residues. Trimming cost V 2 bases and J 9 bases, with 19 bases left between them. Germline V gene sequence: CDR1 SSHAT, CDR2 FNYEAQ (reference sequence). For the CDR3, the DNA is TGTGCCAGCAGCTTACAGGGACTTTCGGGGGAGGCCCAGTACTTC. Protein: CASSLQGLSGEAQYF.

The CDR3 nucleotides are TGTGCCAGCTCACCAAGGGGGGCAGCGAACACCGGGGAGCTGTTTTTT. Translating gives CASSPRGAANTGELFF. V and J are TRBV18 and TRBJ2-2, with D possibly called TRBD1 or TRBD2 (6 bases each). This CDR3 has 16 amino acids. Germline assignment: CDR1 KGHSH and CDR2 LQKENI. V shed 2 bases and J shed 0 bases, with 10 bases lying between them.

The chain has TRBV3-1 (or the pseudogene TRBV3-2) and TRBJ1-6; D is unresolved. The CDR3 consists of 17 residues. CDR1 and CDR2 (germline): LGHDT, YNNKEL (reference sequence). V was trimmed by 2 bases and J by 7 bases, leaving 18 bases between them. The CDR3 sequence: CASSQLSRTQANSPLHF. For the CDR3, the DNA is TGTGCCAGCAGCCAACTTAGCCGGACTCAAGCAAATTCACCCCTCCACTTT.

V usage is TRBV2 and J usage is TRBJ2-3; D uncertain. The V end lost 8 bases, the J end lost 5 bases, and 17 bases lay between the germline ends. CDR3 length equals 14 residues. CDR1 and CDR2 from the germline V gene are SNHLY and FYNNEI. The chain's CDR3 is CASSSYLGLDTQYF. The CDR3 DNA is TGTGCCAGCTCGAGCTACTTAGGGTTAGATACGCAGTATTTT.

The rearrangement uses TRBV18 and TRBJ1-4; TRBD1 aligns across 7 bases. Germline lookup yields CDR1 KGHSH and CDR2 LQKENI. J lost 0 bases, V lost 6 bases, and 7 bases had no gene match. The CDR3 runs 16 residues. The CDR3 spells CASSLGQVATNEKLFF. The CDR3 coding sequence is TGTGCCAGCTCCCTCGGACAGGTTGCAACTAATGAAAAACTGTTTTTT.

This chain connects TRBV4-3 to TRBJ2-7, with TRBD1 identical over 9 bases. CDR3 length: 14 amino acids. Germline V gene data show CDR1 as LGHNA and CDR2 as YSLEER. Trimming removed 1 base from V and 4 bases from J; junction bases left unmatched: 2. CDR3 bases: TGCGCCAGCAGCCAAGGGACAGGGGTATACGAGCAGTACGTC. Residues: CASSQGTGVYEQYV.

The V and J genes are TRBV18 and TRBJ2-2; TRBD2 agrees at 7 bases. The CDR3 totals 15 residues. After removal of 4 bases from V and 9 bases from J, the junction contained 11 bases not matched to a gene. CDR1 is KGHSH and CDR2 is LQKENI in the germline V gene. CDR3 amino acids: CASSRREAGTRELFF. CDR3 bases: TGTGCCAGCTCACGCCGAGAAGCGGGAACCCGGGAGCTGTTTTTT.

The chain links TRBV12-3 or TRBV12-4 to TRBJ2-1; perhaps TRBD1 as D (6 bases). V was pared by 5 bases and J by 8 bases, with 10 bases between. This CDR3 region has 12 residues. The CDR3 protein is CASSQGRDEQFF. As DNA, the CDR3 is TGTGCCAGCAGTCAGGGGCGGGATGAGCAGTTCTTC.

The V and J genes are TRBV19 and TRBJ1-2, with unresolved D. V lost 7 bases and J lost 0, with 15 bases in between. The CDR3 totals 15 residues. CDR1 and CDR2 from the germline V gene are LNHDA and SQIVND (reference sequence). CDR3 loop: CASTLTRGTNYGYTF. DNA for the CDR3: TGTGCCAGTACCCTCACCAGAGGTACTAACTATGGCTACACCTTC.

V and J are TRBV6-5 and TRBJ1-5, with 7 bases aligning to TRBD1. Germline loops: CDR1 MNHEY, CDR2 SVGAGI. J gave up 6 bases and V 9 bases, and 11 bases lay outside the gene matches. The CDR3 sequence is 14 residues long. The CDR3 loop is CASRNTGVSQPQHF. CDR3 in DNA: TGTGCCAGTCGAAACACAGGGGTTTCTCAGCCCCAGCATTTT.

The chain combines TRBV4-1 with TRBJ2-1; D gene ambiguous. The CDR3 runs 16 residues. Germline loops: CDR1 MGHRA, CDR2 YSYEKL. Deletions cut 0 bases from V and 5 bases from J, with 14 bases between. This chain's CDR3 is CASSQDRAIPNNEQFF. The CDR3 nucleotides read TGCGCCAGCAGCCAAGATAGGGCTATCCCCAACAATGAGCAGTTCTTC.

The CDR3 reads CASSWGLPPTDTQYF. The CDR3 DNA sequence: TGCGCCAGCAGCTGGGGACTTCCCCCCACAGATACGCAGTATTTT. V usage is TRBV5-1 and J usage is TRBJ2-3; D possibly corresponds to TRBD2 (6 bases). The CDR3 runs 15 residues. V was cut by 3 bases and J by 2 bases, with 13 bases left in between. Germline V gene data show CDR1 as SGHRS and CDR2 as YFSETQ.

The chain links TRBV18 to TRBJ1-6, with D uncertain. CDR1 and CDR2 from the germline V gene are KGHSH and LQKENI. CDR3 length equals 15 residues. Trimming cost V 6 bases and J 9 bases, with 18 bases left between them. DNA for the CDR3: TGTGCCAGCTCGTTCATGGATGGGCGGGTTTCACCCCTCCACTTT. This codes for CASSFMDGRVSPLHF. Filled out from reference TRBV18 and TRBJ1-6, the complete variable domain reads NAGVMQNPRHLVRRRGQEARLRCSPMKGHSHVYWYRQLPEEGLKFMVYLQKENIIDESGMPKERFSAEFPKEGPSILRIQQVVRGDSAAYFCASSFMDGRVSPLHFGNGTRLTVT.

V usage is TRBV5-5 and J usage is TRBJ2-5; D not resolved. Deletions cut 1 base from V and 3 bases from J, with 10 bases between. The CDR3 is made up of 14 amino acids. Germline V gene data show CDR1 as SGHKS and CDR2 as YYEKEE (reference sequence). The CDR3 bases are TGTGCCAGCAGCTTGAGAGTGGCAGAAGAGACCCAGTACTTC. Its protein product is CASSLRVAEETQYF.

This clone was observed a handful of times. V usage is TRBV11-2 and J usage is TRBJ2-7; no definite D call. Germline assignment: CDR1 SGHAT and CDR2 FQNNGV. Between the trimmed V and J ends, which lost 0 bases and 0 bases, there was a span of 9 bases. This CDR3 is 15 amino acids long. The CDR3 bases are TGTGCCAGCAGCTTAGATCTTGGGTTCTCCTACGAGCAGTACGTC. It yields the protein CASSLDLGFSYEQYV.

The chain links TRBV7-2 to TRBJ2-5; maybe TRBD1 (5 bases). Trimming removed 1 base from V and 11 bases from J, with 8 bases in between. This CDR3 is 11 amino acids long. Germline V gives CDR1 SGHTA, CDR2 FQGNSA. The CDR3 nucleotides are TGTGCCAGCAGCTTAGGGGGCCCGCAGTACTTC. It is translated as CASSLGGPQYF.

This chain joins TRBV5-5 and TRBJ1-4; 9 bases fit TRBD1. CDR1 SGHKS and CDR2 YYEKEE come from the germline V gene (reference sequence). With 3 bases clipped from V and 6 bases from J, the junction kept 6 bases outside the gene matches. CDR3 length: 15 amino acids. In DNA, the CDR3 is TGTGCCAGCAGCTCATTAGGGGACAGGGATGAAAAACTGTTTTTT. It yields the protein CASSSLGDRDEKLFF.